Listed below are T cell receptor beta chains from one sample, sequenced in a study of blood T cell repertoires in COVID-19. Here immunoSEQ multiplex PCR was the method, and the copy in TCRdb shows in-frame clones only, minus some. The table has around 160,000 clones, about 89% seen once. Material: peripheral blood. The source is a man aged 80 or over with acute or convalescent COVID-19. The CDR3 runs from the conserved cysteine through the conserved F or W.

v_gene	j_gene	len	CDR3aa
TRBV10-3	TRBJ2-7	14	CAISEASPGNEQYF
TRBV18	TRBJ2-3	17	CASSVRLAEGRTDTQYF
TRBV7-2	TRBJ1-5	16	CASSLNYPGNGQPQHF
TRBV18	TRBJ1-1	14	CASSDQGGKTEAFF
TRBV5-5	TRBJ1-4	15	CASRYTQGNNEKLFF
TRBV27	TRBJ1-2	15	CASSSGQDHNYGYTF
TRBV2	TRBJ2-7	14	CATKITGDTYEQYF
TRBV28	TRBJ2-3	13	CASRSPFPDTQYF
TRBV5-1	TRBJ2-3	14	CASSPGTSADTQYF
TRBV4-1	TRBJ2-7	15	CASSQEDPGTYEQYF
TRBV18	TRBJ2-7	13	CASNPSGSYEQYF
TRBV5-1	TRBJ1-2	14	CASSLVSGIDGYTF
TRBV7-9	TRBJ2-1	15	CASSLAGTGAGEQFF
TRBV28	TRBJ2-7	14	CASSLGTAPYEQYF
TRBV27	TRBJ1-1	15	CASIDRQGAGAEAFF
TRBV2	TRBJ1-5	17	CASNMDRDHASNQPQHF
TRBV3-1/TRBV3-2	TRBJ2-2	16	CASSLRTSGRTGELFF
TRBV24-1	TRBJ2-7	14	CATSFGDRGSEQYF
TRBV19	TRBJ2-3	16	CASSTLAGVDLVTQYF
TRBV6-1	TRBJ2-5	15	CASSEALGTGETQYF
TRBV10-1	TRBJ2-7	15	CASSEEGAGEDEQYF
TRBV2	TRBJ2-7	15	CASSEQGPPSYEQYF
TRBV5-1	TRBJ2-1	15	CASSLEASGFNEQFF
TRBV5-1	TRBJ2-3	16	CASSLVLRGGTDTQYF
TRBV6-2/TRBV6-3	TRBJ1-3	14	CASSHAGSGNTIYF
TRBV12-3/TRBV12-4	TRBJ1-2	13	CASSLDSFYGYTF
TRBV27	TRBJ1-2	15	CASSRNRDRGDGYTF
TRBV28	TRBJ1-5	15	CASSYGRVGNQPQHF
TRBV5-1	TRBJ2-1	15	CASGKLAGGTNEQFF
TRBV6-7	TRBJ1-5	18	CASSYSGQGSAGNQPQHF
TRBV7-9	TRBJ1-4	14	CASSSGQGREKLFF
TRBV10-1	TRBJ2-3	16	CASSESPSPSTDTQYF
TRBV11-2	TRBJ2-5	15	CASSLQRGPRETQYF
TRBV28	TRBJ2-5	14	CASSWRQGTETQYF
TRBV2	TRBJ2-1	18	CASLGLAGAFASYNEQFF
TRBV7-2	TRBJ1-5	16	CASSLASQGKNQPQHF
TRBV28	TRBJ2-3	19	CASSFLESGGKRKADTQYF